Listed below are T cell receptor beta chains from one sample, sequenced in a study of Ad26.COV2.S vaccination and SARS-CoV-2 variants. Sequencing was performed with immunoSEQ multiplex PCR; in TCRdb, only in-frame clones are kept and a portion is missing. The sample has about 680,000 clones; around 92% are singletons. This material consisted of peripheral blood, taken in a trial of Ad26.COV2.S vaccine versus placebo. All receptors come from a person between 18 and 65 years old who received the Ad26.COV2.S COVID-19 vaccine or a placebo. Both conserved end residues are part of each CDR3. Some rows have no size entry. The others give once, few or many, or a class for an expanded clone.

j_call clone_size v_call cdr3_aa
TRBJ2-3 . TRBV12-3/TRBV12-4 CASSWGDTQYF
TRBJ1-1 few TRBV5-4 CASTPTGNTEAFF
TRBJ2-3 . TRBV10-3 CAISETLGLAGTASTDTQYF
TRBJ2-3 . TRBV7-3 CASSLKASPSVDTQYF
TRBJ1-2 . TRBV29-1 CSVGGGANYGYTF
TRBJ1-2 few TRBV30 CAWREGGYTF
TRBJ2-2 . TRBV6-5 CASSRGQTGELFF
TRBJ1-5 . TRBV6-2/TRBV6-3 CASSYSARTVISWQPQHF
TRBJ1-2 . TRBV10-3 CAIKGSTGNYGYTF
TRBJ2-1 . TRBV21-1 CTTGRDYNEQFF
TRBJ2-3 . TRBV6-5 CASSQITTDTQYF
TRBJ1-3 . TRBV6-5 CASSYLGTGNTIYF
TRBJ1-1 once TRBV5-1 CASSPQGQDTEAFF
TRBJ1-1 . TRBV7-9 CASSQGTGEAFF
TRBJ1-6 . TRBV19 CASRFPGYNSPLHF
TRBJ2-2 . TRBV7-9 CASSLRAGGTPGELFF
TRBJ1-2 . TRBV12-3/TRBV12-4 CASSWAGNGYTF
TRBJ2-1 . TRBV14 CASSPSDWYNEQFF
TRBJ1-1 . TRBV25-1 CASSEGFGTANKNTEAFF
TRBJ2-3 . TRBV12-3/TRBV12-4 CASSSTGTDTQYF
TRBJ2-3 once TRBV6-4 CASSSDSTDTQYF
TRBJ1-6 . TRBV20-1 CSAKNSPLHF
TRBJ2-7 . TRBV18 CASSPGDSLPYEQYF
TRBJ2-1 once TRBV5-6 CASSLRGPSHEQFF
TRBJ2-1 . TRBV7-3 CATARWSYNEQFF
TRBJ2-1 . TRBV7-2 CASSLSSGTGNEQFF
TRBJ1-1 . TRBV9 CASSGTGLNTEAFF
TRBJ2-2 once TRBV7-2 CASSQTGVMTGELFF
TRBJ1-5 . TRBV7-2 CASSLAVGPQHF
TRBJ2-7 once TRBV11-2 CASSLANYPLYEQYF
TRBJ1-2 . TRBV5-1 CASSLKGNYGYTF
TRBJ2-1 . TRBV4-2 CASSQGAGTGFGNEQFF
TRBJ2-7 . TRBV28 CASRTGQPYEQYF
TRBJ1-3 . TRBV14 CASSQTASGNTIYF
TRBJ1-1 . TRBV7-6 CASSFRGGGSTEAFF
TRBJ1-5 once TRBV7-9 CASSLSEGNQPQHF
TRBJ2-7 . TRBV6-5 CASSFQGRSEQYF
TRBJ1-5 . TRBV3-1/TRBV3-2 CASSQVHGSNQPQHF
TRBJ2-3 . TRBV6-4 CASSDSSGGGTDTQYF
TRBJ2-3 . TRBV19 CASSIVTGVTDTQYF
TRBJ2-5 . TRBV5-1 CASSFGRASGLQETQYF
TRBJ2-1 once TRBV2 CASSFTGFGQFF
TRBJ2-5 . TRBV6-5 CASSYSGGALAETQYF
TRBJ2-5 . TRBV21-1 CASVRLGETQYF
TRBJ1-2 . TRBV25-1 CASSAPTDRANGYTF
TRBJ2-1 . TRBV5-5 CASSFRLLYNEQFF
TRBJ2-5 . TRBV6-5 CASSRQVSETQYF
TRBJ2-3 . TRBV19 CASSMGVWDTQYF
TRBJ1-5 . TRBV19 CASRQRDRVNQPQHF
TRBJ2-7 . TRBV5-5 CASSLVPTPYEQYF
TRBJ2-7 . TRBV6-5 CAASAGRSSYEQYF
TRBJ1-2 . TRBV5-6 CASSLTGSDYGYTF
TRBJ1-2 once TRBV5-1 CASSLLGNYGYTF
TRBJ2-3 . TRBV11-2 CASSLDGSRADTQYF
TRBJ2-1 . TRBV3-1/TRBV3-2 CASSQGLAGSFYNEQFF
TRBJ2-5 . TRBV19 CASSAEYGTSGGRETQYF
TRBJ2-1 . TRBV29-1 CSVRGSSYNEQFF
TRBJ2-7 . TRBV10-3 CAITQAGTSGSDEQYF